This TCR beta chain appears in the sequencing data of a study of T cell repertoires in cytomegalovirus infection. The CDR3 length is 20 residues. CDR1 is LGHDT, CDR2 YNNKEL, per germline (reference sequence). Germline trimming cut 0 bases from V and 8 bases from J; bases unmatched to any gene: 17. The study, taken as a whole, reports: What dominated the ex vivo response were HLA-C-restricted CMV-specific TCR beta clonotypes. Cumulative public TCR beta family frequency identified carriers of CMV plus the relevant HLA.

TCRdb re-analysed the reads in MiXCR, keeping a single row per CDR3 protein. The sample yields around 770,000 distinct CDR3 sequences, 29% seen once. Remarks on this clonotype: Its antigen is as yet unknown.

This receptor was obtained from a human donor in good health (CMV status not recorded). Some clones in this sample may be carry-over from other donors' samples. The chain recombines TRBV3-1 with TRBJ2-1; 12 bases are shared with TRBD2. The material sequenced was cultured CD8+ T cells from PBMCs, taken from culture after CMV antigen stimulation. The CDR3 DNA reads TGTGCCAGCAGCCAAGAGGGGCTAGCGGGGGGGCTGATTCGACCGGATGAGCAGTTCTTC. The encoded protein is CASSQEGLAGGLIRPDEQFF.